These 8 T cell receptor beta chains share one sample of origin, sequenced in a study of blood T cell repertoires in COVID-19. The protocol was immunoSEQ multiplex PCR, while the TCRdb copy is restricted to in-frame clones and leaves out a portion. The sample includes hundreds of thousands of clones, roughly 88% of them seen just once. The sample was peripheral blood. These receptors were taken from a woman under 40 who had recovered from COVID-19.

The rearrangement joins TRBV7-2 to TRBJ2-3; TRBD2 matches at 8 bases. Looked up from germline, CDR1 is SGHTA and CDR2 is FQGNSA. The CDR3 loop spans 16 amino acids. J lost 1 base, V lost 1 base, and 4 bases had no gene match. The CDR3 DNA reads TGTGCCAGCAGCTTAGTGGCGGGGGGTCGCACAGATACGCAGTATTTT. This encodes CASSLVAGGRTDTQYF.

This clone was detected only a few times. The J gene is TRBJ1-2, the V gene TRBV20-1; 7 nucleotides agree with TRBD1. In germline, CDR1 is DFQATT, CDR2 SNEGSKA (reference sequence). The ends lost 5 bases at V and 13 bases at J; junction bases unmatched: 10. This CDR3 has 11 residues. The CDR3: CSAARSGGFTF. As DNA, the CDR3 is TGCAGTGCTGCCCGGTCAGGGGGATTCACCTTC.

The chain couples TRBV19 to TRBJ1-2; no clear D gene. Between the trimmed V and J ends, which lost 5 bases and 5 bases, there was a span of 15 bases. CDR3 length equals 14 residues. Per the germline V gene, CDR1 is LNHDA and CDR2 is SQIVND (reference sequence). The CDR3 DNA sequence: TGTGCCAGTAGTCCATATCAGACTCTTTATGGCTACACCTTC. Protein: CASSPYQTLYGYTF.

The chain employs TRBV2 and TRBJ2-6, with 7 nucleotides matching TRBD2. Germline assignment: CDR1 SNHLY and CDR2 FYNNEI. The trim removed 4 bases at V and 4 bases at J, leaving 10 bases unmatched. CDR3 length: 17 amino acids. The CDR3 DNA reads TGTGCCAGCAGTGTGGCGGGGGTAGTCTCGGGGGCCAACGTCCTGACTTTC. Amino acids: CASSVAGVVSGANVLTF.

The chain is built from TRBV18 and TRBJ2-7; 8 bases align to TRBD1. This CDR3 has 15 residues. With V trimmed by 5 bases and J by 1 base, 7 bases remained unmatched. Germline-derived CDR1 and CDR2 are KGHSH and LQKENI. CDR3 region: CASSGGTGLSYEQYF. The CDR3 DNA reads TGTGCCAGCTCAGGCGGGACAGGCCTGTCCTACGAGCAGTACTTC.

V gene TRBV5-4 combines with J gene TRBJ2-7, with a tentative D call TRBD2 (7 bases). The CDR3 contains 13 residues. Germline V gene sequence: CDR1 SGHNT, CDR2 YYREEE (reference sequence). V lost 7 bases and J lost 5, with 16 bases in between. Here the CDR3 DNA reads TGTGCCAGCGGGGGGGCGGGGTCCCACGAGCAGTACTTC. Translation: CASGGAGSHEQYF.

The DNA of the CDR3 is TGTGCCAGCAGACCCGGGACAGGCGGAGAGACCCAGTACTTC. Its protein is CASRPGTGGETQYF. The V and J genes are TRBV7-2 and TRBJ2-5; 8 bases are a match to TRBD1. The germline CDR1 and CDR2 sequences are SGHTA and FQGNSA. The V and J ends lost 6 bases and 4 bases, in that order; junction bases with no gene match: 7. CDR3 length equals 14 residues.

A few counts support this clone. This rearrangement joins TRBV5-1 to TRBJ1-2; 7 bases match TRBD1. In germline, CDR1 is SGHRS, CDR2 YFSETQ. This CDR3 contains 14 residues. V lost 4 bases to trimming and J lost 5 bases; unmatched junction nucleotides: 8. CDR3 residues: CASSVEGGGYGYTF. As DNA, the CDR3 is TGCGCCAGCAGCGTTGAAGGGGGCGGGTATGGCTACACCTTC.